This T cell receptor (beta chain) was sequenced for a study of T cells in Graves' hyperthyroidism and ophthalmopathy. There are 12 residues in the CDR3. Trimming pared 6 bases from V and 9 bases from J, leaving 14 bases between. Using RNA transcripts as the source, TCR beta CDR3 regions were amplified. With the HTBI primer set, the TCR CDR3 went through a first round of RT-PCR. TCRdb recomputed calls from the multiplex PCR reads with MiXCR, one row per CDR3 protein. The data hold just under 750,000 distinct CDR3 sequences, with 35% observed a single time. This clonotype has at least ten counts. Patients aged 18 to 65 had newly diagnosed hyperthyroidism lasting under 2 months. Extraction of PBMCs used under 13 ml of fresh peripheral blood.

The sample taken for sequencing was blood. The receptor was derived from a woman between 35 and 50 years old with Graves' hyperthyroidism. This chain joins TRBV12-3 or TRBV12-4 and TRBJ1-2; D gene ambiguous. The CDR3 region has the DNA TGTGCCAGCAGCCCACGTGCGAATAGCTACACCTTC. It is translated as CASSPRANSYTF.